A single sample gave rise to the 32 T cell receptor beta chains below, sequenced in a study of T cell responses to AZD1222 COVID-19 vaccine. Libraries were prepared by immunoSEQ multiplex PCR; TCRdb keeps only in-frame clonotypes and omits some of them. The repertoire consists of roughly 180,000 clones, with roughly nine tenths occurring once and the leading ten covering approximately 2%. This sample comprised peripheral blood, obtained on day 0 of AZD1222 vaccination. The receptors originated from an adult in good health.

This chain links TRBV29-1 with TRBJ1-1, with D possibly TRBD1 on 5 matching bases. V was shortened by 1 base and J by 5 bases, with 8 bases between the two germline ends. Germline CDR1 and CDR2: SQVTM and ANQGSEA. This CDR3 has 12 residues. CDR3 nucleotides: TGCAGCGTTGAAGGAGGGGTTACTGAAGCTTTCTTT. Amino acid sequence: CSVEGGVTEAFF.

The genes are TRBV5-1 and TRBJ2-6; D is uncertain. Germline CDR1 and CDR2: SGHRS and YFSETQ. The CDR3 totals 14 residues. V was pared by 2 bases and J by 1 base, with 4 bases between. CDR3 coding DNA: TGCGCCAGCAGCTTCTTTTCTGGGGCCAACGTCCTGACTTTC. Its protein is CASSFFSGANVLTF. The variable domain in full, completed from reference TRBV5-1 and TRBJ2-6, reads KAGVTQTPRYLIKTRGQQVTLSCSPISGHRSVSWYQQTPGQGLQFLFEYFSETQRNKGNFPGRFSGRQFSNSRSEMNVSTLELGDSALYLCASSFFSGANVLTFGAGSRLTVL.

The V and J genes are TRBV3-1 (or the pseudogene TRBV3-2) and TRBJ1-2; 8 bases map to TRBD1. The V gene's germline CDR1 is LGHDT and CDR2 YNNKEL (reference sequence). This CDR3 region has 15 residues. Trimming took 4 bases from V and 3 from J; bases not matched to a gene: 7. Written as DNA, the CDR3 is TGTGCCAGCAGCCTCAGGGGGCTTGGAGACTATGGCTACACCTTC. It encodes CASSLRGLGDYGYTF.

The V gene is TRBV6-5, the J gene TRBJ1-1; a possible D gene is TRBD1 (6 bases). Germline values: CDR1 MNHEY, CDR2 SVGAGI. CDR3 length: 13 residues. Between the trimmed V and J ends, which lost 7 bases and 1 base, there was a span of 10 bases. The chain's CDR3 is CASNAGQNTEAFF. The CDR3 DNA follows: TGTGCCAGCAATGCGGGACAGAACACTGAAGCTTTCTTT.

This clone was detected a few times. The rearrangement links TRBV5-5 to TRBJ2-7; TRBD1 matches at 11 bases. Trimming at V came to 3 bases and at J to 5 bases, leaving 1 base not matched to a gene. CDR1 is SGHKS, CDR2 YYEKEE, per germline (reference sequence). This CDR3 is 13 amino acids long. CDR3 coding DNA: TGTGCCAGCAGCTGGGACAGGGGGAACGAGCAGTACTTC. Amino acid sequence: CASSWDRGNEQYF.

The gene calls are TRBV19 and TRBJ2-7; D gene ambiguous. V dropped 5 bases and J dropped 0 bases, with 14 bases sitting between them. Germline V gene sequence: CDR1 LNHDA, CDR2 SQIVND (reference sequence). The CDR3 is 15 amino acids. CDR3 sequence reads: CASSLRAADSYEQYF. CDR3 sequence (DNA): TGTGCCAGTAGTCTCCGGGCTGCGGACTCCTACGAGCAGTACTTC.

CDR3 sequence: CASSHDRGSYTF. The CDR3 DNA is TGTGCCAGCAGCCACGACAGGGGAAGCTACACCTTC. J is TRBJ1-2 and V is TRBV7-9; 8 bases map to TRBD1. CDR1 and CDR2 from the germline V gene are SEHNR and FQNEAQ (reference sequence). The trim removed 5 bases at V and 9 bases at J, leaving 5 bases unmatched. This CDR3 region has 12 residues.

The chain uses TRBV7-2 and TRBJ2-2, with D perhaps matching TRBD2 (5 bases). V lost 0 bases, J lost 5 bases, and 7 bases lay in between. CDR3 size: 14 residues. Per the germline V gene, CDR1 is SGHTA and CDR2 is FQGNSA. In DNA form, the CDR3 reads TGTGCCAGCAGCTTAGCAGCGGTAACCGGGGAGCTGTTTTTT. Amino acid sequence: CASSLAAVTGELFF.

V usage is TRBV7-9 and J usage is TRBJ1-3; no clear D. V was pared by 4 bases and J by 4 bases, with 14 bases between. Germline CDR1 and CDR2: SEHNR and FQNEAQ (reference sequence). This CDR3 comprises 15 residues. As DNA, the CDR3 is TGTGCCAGCAGCTGGGAGGCGGGCACCGGAAACACCATATATTTT. Translated: CASSWEAGTGNTIYF.

J is TRBJ1-6 and V is TRBV10-3; D ambiguous. The CDR3 covers 16 residues. Trimming took off 5 bases at V and 0 bases at J, with 11 bases between the two ends. Germline CDR1 ENHRY, CDR2 SYGVKD. The CDR3: CAISRTGSSYNSPLHF. The CDR3, as DNA: TGTGCCATCAGTAGGACGGGGAGCTCCTATAATTCACCCCTCCACTTT.

The rearrangement links TRBV14 to TRBJ2-7; D is possibly TRBD1 (5 bases). This CDR3 has 13 residues. V was trimmed by 1 base and J by 3 bases, leaving 7 bases between them. CDR1 is SGHDN and CDR2 is FVKESK in the germline V gene. CDR3 nucleotides: TGTGCCAGCAGCCAAGGACAGTACTACGAGCAGTACTTC. It specifies CASSQGQYYEQYF.

The chain couples TRBV6-1 to TRBJ1-2; the D is unclear. Trimming removed 3 bases at V and 4 bases at J, with 6 bases between. Germline CDR1 reads MNHNS; CDR2 reads SASEGT. The CDR3 is 12 amino acids. The CDR3 sequence is CASSEYSYGYTF. The CDR3 DNA follows: TGTGCCAGCAGTGAGTACAGCTATGGCTACACCTTC.

The chain is built from TRBV11-2 and TRBJ2-7; D might be TRBD2 (5 bases). The length of the CDR3 is 15 residues. Trimming took 0 bases from V and 0 from J, leaving 9 bases between them. Germline loops: CDR1 SGHAT, CDR2 FQNNGV. This CDR3 reads CASSLDGGLSYEQYF. The CDR3, as DNA: TGTGCCAGCAGCTTAGACGGCGGGCTCTCCTACGAGCAGTACTTC.

This sequence joins TRBV11-2 and TRBJ1-4; a possible D gene is TRBD1 (6 bases). The germline CDR1 and CDR2 sequences are SGHAT and FQNNGV. This CDR3 is 14 amino acids long. V lost 0 bases, J lost 7 bases, and 9 bases lay in between. The CDR3 here is CASSLDQGIEKLFF. As DNA, the CDR3 is TGTGCCAGCAGCTTAGACCAGGGGATTGAAAAACTGTTTTTT.

The chain is built from TRBV6-2 or TRBV6-3 and TRBJ2-1, with 10 bases aligning to TRBD2. This CDR3 is built from 16 residues. Germline V gene sequence: CDR1 MNHEY, CDR2 SVGEGT. The trim removed 5 bases at V and 2 bases at J, leaving 6 bases unmatched. The CDR3 DNA sequence: TGTGCCAGCAGTAGCCCCACTAGCGGGGCCTACAATGAGCAGTTCTTC. Protein sequence: CASSSPTSGAYNEQFF.

This chain links TRBV6-5 with TRBJ1-1; D call uncertain. Looked up from germline, CDR1 is MNHEY and CDR2 is SVGAGI. The CDR3 runs 13 residues. The V end was cut by 8 bases, the J end by 4 bases, with 14 bases between. The CDR3 bases are TGTGCCAGCCGGGTGGAGGTGAGCACTGAAGCTTTCTTT. Translation gives CASRVEVSTEAFF.

This chain links TRBV27 with TRBJ1-1; tentative D call: TRBD1 (6 bases). The germline V gene encodes CDR1 MNHEY and CDR2 SMNVEV (reference sequence). The CDR3 is 16 residues long. V was clipped by 7 bases and J by 2 bases, with 20 bases between them. CDR3 amino acids: CASTKRGAGSNTEAFF. For the CDR3, the DNA is TGTGCCAGCACCAAAAGGGGGGCAGGGAGTAACACTGAAGCTTTCTTT.

The chain employs TRBV19 and TRBJ2-7, with 11 nucleotides matching TRBD1. After removal of 6 bases from V and 4 bases from J, the junction contained 5 bases not matched to a gene. Germline V gene lookup returns CDR1 LNHDA and CDR2 SQIVND (reference sequence). There are 14 residues in the CDR3. The CDR3 loop reads CASSGTGGTYEQYF. The DNA for the CDR3 is TGTGCCAGTAGCGGGACAGGGGGAACTTACGAGCAGTACTTC.

The V gene is TRBV28, the J gene TRBJ1-2, with TRBD1 as a possible D gene (5 bases). The V gene's germline CDR1 is MDHEN and CDR2 SYDVKM. CDR3 length: 13 residues. V was shortened by 6 bases and J by 4 bases, with 12 bases between the two germline ends. The CDR3 loop reads CASSQGPRYGYTF. CDR3 coding DNA: TGTGCCAGCAGCCAGGGCCCCCGCTATGGCTACACCTTC.

V usage is TRBV28 and J usage is TRBJ1-3, with D possibly being TRBD1 (5 bases). Germline CDR1 MDHEN, CDR2 SYDVKM. Trimming stripped 2 bases from V and 14 bases from J, with 16 bases between. This CDR3 region has 13 residues. This chain's CDR3 is CASSLAGPELLYF. The CDR3 DNA follows: TGTGCCAGCAGTTTAGCAGGGCCGGAGCTATTATATTTT.

The chain carries TRBV7-9 and TRBJ1-5, with a tentative D call TRBD1 (6 bases). This CDR3 region has 15 residues. The V end lost 4 bases, the J end lost 5 bases, and 15 bases lay between the germline ends. Germline CDR1 is SEHNR and CDR2 is FQNEAQ (reference sequence). CDR3 bases: TGTGCCAGCAGCTCGGGCAGGGGCGTTGATCAGCCCCAGCATTTT. The encoded protein is CASSSGRGVDQPQHF.

V and J are TRBV7-9 and TRBJ1-1, with D tentatively TRBD1 (6 bases). Germline CDR1 is SEHNR and CDR2 is FQNEAQ (reference sequence). V was cut by 5 bases and J by 0 bases, with 13 bases left in between. CDR3 length: 15 amino acids. The CDR3 protein is CASSPLGAMNTEAFF. In nucleotides, the CDR3 is TGTGCCAGCAGCCCCTTGGGGGCCATGAACACTGAAGCTTTCTTT.

The V gene is TRBV7-9, the J gene TRBJ1-6; D perhaps matches TRBD1 (6 bases). There are 15 residues in the CDR3. The ends were cut back, 5 bases at V and 7 bases at J, with 15 bases in the middle. CDR1 and CDR2 from the germline V gene are SEHNR and FQNEAQ (reference sequence). The CDR3 spells CASSPEGTSNSPLHF. The CDR3 DNA follows: TGTGCCAGCAGCCCCGAAGGGACAAGCAATTCACCCCTCCACTTT.

The V gene is TRBV19, the J gene TRBJ1-2; TRBD1 matches 11 bases. The ends lost 4 bases at V and 8 bases at J; junction bases unmatched: 6. CDR1 is LNHDA and CDR2 is SQIVND in the germline V gene (reference sequence). The CDR3 has 14 residues. The CDR3 region has the DNA TGTGCCAGTAGTACTTATGGGACAGGGGGAGGCTACACCTTC. It yields the protein CASSTYGTGGGYTF.

Here the CDR3 DNA reads TGTGCCAGCACTAAAGAGGCTAGCGCCCCACCCACTGAGCAGTTCTTC. Its protein is CASTKEASAPPTEQFF. The chain recombines TRBV27 with TRBJ2-1; D is perhaps TRBD2 (6 bases). The V and J ends lost 7 bases and 9 bases respectively, with 25 bases between them. Germline CDR1 is MNHEY and CDR2 is SMNVEV (reference sequence). The CDR3 is 16 amino acids.

This chain uses TRBV9 with TRBJ1-2, with D possibly matching TRBD1 (6 bases). V lost 4 bases, J lost 5 bases, and 18 bases lay in between. The CDR3 length is 15 residues. CDR1 is SGDLS, CDR2 YYNGEE, per germline. The CDR3 is CASSLGGQMIYGYTF. CDR3 sequence (DNA): TGTGCCAGCAGCCTGGGGGGGCAGATGATTTATGGCTACACCTTC.

This clone was detected only once. The rearrangement joins TRBV19 to TRBJ1-5; D may be TRBD1 (5 bases). Deletions cut 2 bases from V and 0 bases from J, with 8 bases between. Germline values: CDR1 LNHDA, CDR2 SQIVND (reference sequence). The CDR3 is 15 amino acids. Here the CDR3 reads CASSITGGSNQPQHF. CDR3 nucleotides: TGTGCCAGTAGTATAACCGGGGGTAGCAATCAGCCCCAGCATTTT.

This clone was observed once. V gene TRBV20-1 combines with J gene TRBJ2-1; the match to TRBD1 covers 7 bases. Trimming cost V 3 bases and J 9 bases; bases outside gene matches: 5. Germline V gene data show CDR1 as DFQATT and CDR2 as SNEGSKA (reference sequence). The length of the CDR3 is 12 residues. The CDR3 spells CSASGSGGEQFF. The CDR3 region has the DNA TGCAGTGCTAGTGGATCAGGGGGTGAGCAGTTCTTC.

This clone was counted a single time. The chain joins TRBV30 to TRBJ2-2; TRBD1 matches at 9 bases. The length of the CDR3 is 13 residues. Per the germline V gene, CDR1 is GTSNPN and CDR2 is SVGIG (reference sequence). The trim removed 2 bases at V and 6 bases at J, leaving 1 base unmatched. CDR3 nucleotide sequence: TGTGCCTGGAGTACAGGGGGCGCCGGGGAGCTGTTTTTT. Translated, it gives CAWSTGGAGELFF.

The V and J genes are TRBV9 and TRBJ2-1; TRBD2 agrees at 7 bases. V shed 3 bases and J 9 bases; nucleotides not matched to a gene: 6. This CDR3 is built from 13 residues. Germline CDR1 reads SGDLS; CDR2 reads YYNGEE. CDR3 loop: CASSASRGVEQFF. The CDR3 DNA is TGTGCCAGCAGCGCGTCTCGGGGGGTTGAGCAGTTCTTC.

This clone occurred once. This chain uses TRBV24-1 with TRBJ1-2; D is possibly TRBD1 (6 bases). Germline V gene lookup returns CDR1 KGHDR and CDR2 SFDVKD. V was trimmed by 3 bases and J by 4 bases, leaving 11 bases between them. The CDR3 length is 14 residues. The CDR3 loop reads CATSDPLTGYGYTF. CDR3 coding DNA: TGTGCCACCAGTGATCCATTGACAGGCTATGGCTACACCTTC.

V usage is TRBV28 and J usage is TRBJ1-5, with no clear D. Trimming took off 7 bases at V and 3 bases at J, with 13 bases between the two ends. Per germline, CDR1 MDHEN and CDR2 SYDVKM. The CDR3 contains 14 residues. CDR3 DNA: TGTGCCAGCATCCAAGGAGGGATCAATCAGCCCCAGCATTTT. Its translation is CASIQGGINQPQHF. The entire variable domain, with the rest obtained from reference TRBV28 and TRBJ1-5, is as follows: DVKVTQSSRYLVKRTGEKVFLECVQDMDHENMFWYRQDPGLGLRLIYFSYDVKMKEKGDIPEGYSVSREKKERFSLILESASTNQTSMYLCASIQGGINQPQHFGDGTRLSIL.